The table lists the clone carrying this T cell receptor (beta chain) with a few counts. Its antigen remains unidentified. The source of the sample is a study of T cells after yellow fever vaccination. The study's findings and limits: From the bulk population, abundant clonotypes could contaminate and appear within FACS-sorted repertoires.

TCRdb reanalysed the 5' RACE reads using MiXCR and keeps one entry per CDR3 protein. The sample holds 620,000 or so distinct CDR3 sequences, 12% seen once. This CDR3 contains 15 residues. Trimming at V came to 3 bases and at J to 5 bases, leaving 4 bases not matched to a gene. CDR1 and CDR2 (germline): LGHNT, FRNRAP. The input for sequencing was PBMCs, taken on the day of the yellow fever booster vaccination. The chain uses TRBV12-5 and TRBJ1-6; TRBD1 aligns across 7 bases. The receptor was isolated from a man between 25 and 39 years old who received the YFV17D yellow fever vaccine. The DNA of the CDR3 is TGTGCTAGTGGTTTTGGACAGGCTAATAATTCACCCCTCCACTTT. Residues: CASGFGQANNSPLHF.